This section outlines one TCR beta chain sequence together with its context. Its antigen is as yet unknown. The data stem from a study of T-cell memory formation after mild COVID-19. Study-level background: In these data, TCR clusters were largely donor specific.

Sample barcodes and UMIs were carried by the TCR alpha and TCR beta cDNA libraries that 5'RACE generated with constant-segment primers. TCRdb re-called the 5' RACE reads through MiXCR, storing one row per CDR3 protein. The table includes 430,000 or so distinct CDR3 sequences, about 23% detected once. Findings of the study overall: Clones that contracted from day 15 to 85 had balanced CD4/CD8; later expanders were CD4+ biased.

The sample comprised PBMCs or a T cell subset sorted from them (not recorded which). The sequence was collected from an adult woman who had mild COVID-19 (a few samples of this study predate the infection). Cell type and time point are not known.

Here the CDR3 reads CASSLYKASADTQYF. The CDR3 DNA is TGTGCCAGCAGCTTATATAAAGCATCGGCAGATACGCAGTATTTT. This chain links TRBV7-2 with TRBJ2-3; D unclear. The CDR3 is 15 amino acids. In germline, CDR1 is SGHTA, CDR2 FQGNSA. The V end lost 2 bases, the J end lost 4 bases, and 13 bases lay between the germline ends.